This TCR beta chain is from a study of blood T cell repertoires in COVID-19. Background on the study: Sources were T cells, B-cell-depleted T cells, or PBMCs; the material itself was cDNA or gDNA.

In the source study's methods: Reference gene primer amplification in the assay estimated nucleated cell counts. Sequencing used immunoSEQ multiplex PCR; TCRdb keeps in-frame clones, though not all of them. V and J calls and clone size are copied from that table; D and trimming were computed from the DNA. The sample holds fewer than 60,000 clones, approximately 90% seen once. Germline CDR1 reads SGHAT; CDR2 reads FQDESV (reference sequence). The CDR3 is 13 amino acids. Trimming pared 3 bases from V and 7 bases from J, leaving 10 bases between. Specimen: peripheral blood. The chain recombines TRBV11-1 with TRBJ2-1, with no clear D. The sequence came from a human donor with acute or convalescent COVID-19. The donor label of this sample is uncertain. The CDR3 region has the DNA TGTGCCAGCAGCTTGAGACTTCAAAATGAGCAGTTCTTC. This gives the protein CASSLRLQNEQFF.